What follows are 26 T cell receptor beta chains derived from one specimen sequenced in a study of blood T cell repertoires in COVID-19. Only in-frame clones appear in the TCRdb table, and some are missing; sequencing was by immunoSEQ multiplex PCR. The sample has 180,000 or so clones; 82% are singletons. The sequencing sample was made of PBMCs or T cells enriched from blood (not recorded which). The receptors shown here come from a middle-aged man who had recovered from COVID-19.

The CDR3 sequence: CASSLERDRDYEQYF. CDR3 bases: TGTGCCAGCAGCTTAGAGCGGGACAGGGATTACGAGCAGTACTTC. The chain is built from TRBV7-9 and TRBJ2-7, with 9 bases matching TRBD1. The CDR3 consists of 15 residues. From germline, CDR1 is SEHNR and CDR2 FQNEAQ (reference sequence). The V segment lost 1 base and the J segment 4 bases; nucleotides outside the gene matches: 5.

The rearrangement joins TRBV5-1 to TRBJ1-2, with TRBD1 matching 7 bases. The CDR3 consists of 15 residues. After removal of 0 bases from V and 3 bases from J, the junction contained 5 bases not matched to a gene. Germline V lookup: CDR1 SGHRS, CDR2 YFSETQ. In DNA form, the CDR3 reads TGCGCCAGCAGCTTGGACGCAGGACAGGACTATGGCTACACCTTC. Translated: CASSLDAGQDYGYTF.

The V and J genes are TRBV10-1 and TRBJ2-3; D is possibly TRBD1 (5 bases). Germline V gene data show CDR1 as WNHNN and CDR2 as SYGVQD (reference sequence). The CDR3 loop spans 14 amino acids. Trimming shortened V by 1 base and J by 2 bases, and 7 bases separated the two germline ends. As DNA, the CDR3 is TGCGCCAGCAGTGAGTGGACAATCACAGATACGCAGTATTTT. Translating gives CASSEWTITDTQYF.

This chain uses TRBV10-3 with TRBJ2-2, with D hard to call. V lost 8 bases, J lost 6 bases, and 10 bases lay in between. The CDR3 is 12 amino acids. The germline V gene encodes CDR1 ENHRY and CDR2 SYGVKD. The CDR3 protein is CAIGRSAGELFF. CDR3 nucleotides: TGTGCCATCGGGCGTTCGGCCGGGGAGCTGTTTTTT.

The chain is built from TRBV5-1 and TRBJ2-1; D may be TRBD2 (5 bases). V lost 6 bases and J 1 base, leaving 14 bases between the germline ends. The CDR3 contains 15 residues. Per germline, CDR1 SGHRS and CDR2 YFSETQ. The CDR3 reads CASTLTPGSYNEQFF. Here the CDR3 DNA reads TGCGCCAGCACCTTAACCCCGGGGTCCTACAATGAGCAGTTCTTC. The complete variable domain, with remaining parts taken from reference TRBV5-1 and TRBJ2-1, reads KAGVTQTPRYLIKTRGQQVTLSCSPISGHRSVSWYQQTPGQGLQFLFEYFSETQRNKGNFPGRFSGRQFSNSRSEMNVSTLELGDSALYLCASTLTPGSYNEQFFGPGTRLTVL.

The V gene is TRBV18, the J gene TRBJ2-7; D ambiguous. Trimming took off 0 bases at V and 0 bases at J, with 6 bases between the two ends. Germline lookup yields CDR1 KGHSH and CDR2 LQKENI. The CDR3 is made up of 14 amino acids. The CDR3, as DNA: TGTGCCAGCTCACCACCACACGACTCCTACGAGCAGTACTTC. Amino acids: CASSPPHDSYEQYF.

This clone has a single count. The V and J genes are TRBV30 and TRBJ1-1, with a tentative D call TRBD1 (6 bases). This CDR3 is built from 12 residues. V was shortened by 2 bases and J by 6 bases, with 10 bases between the two germline ends. Germline assignment: CDR1 GTSNPN and CDR2 SVGIG (reference sequence). CDR3 sequence (DNA): TGTGCCTGGAGTCCCCAGGGGCCTGAAGCTTTCTTT. Its protein product is CAWSPQGPEAFF. The variable domain in full, with the rest retrieved from reference TRBV30 and TRBJ1-1, is SQTIHQWPATLVQPVGSPLSLECTVEGTSNPNLYWYRQAAGRGLQLLFYSVGIGQISSEVPQNLSASRPQDRQFILSSKKLLLSDSGFYLCAWSPQGPEAFFGQGTRLTVV.

The chain is built from TRBV6-1 and TRBJ1-1; D not certain. Trimming stripped 2 bases from V and 5 bases from J, with 9 bases between. The length of the CDR3 is 13 residues. CDR1 is MNHNS, CDR2 SASEGT, per germline. The CDR3 region is CASSEIDRTEAFF. The CDR3 region has the DNA TGTGCCAGCAGTGAAATTGATCGGACTGAAGCTTTCTTT.

This clone was recorded only once. For the CDR3, the DNA is TGCGCCAGCAGCTTAGAAACGGGGGGCACAGATACGCAGTATTTT. Residues: CASSLETGGTDTQYF. The chain uses TRBV5-1 and TRBJ2-3; a possible D gene is TRBD2 (6 bases). Trimming stripped 2 bases from V and 1 base from J, with 11 bases between. CDR1 SGHRS and CDR2 YFSETQ come from the germline V gene. The CDR3 loop spans 15 amino acids. Full variable domain (missing parts from reference TRBV5-1 and TRBJ2-3): KAGVTQTPRYLIKTRGQQVTLSCSPISGHRSVSWYQQTPGQGLQFLFEYFSETQRNKGNFPGRFSGRQFSNSRSEMNVSTLELGDSALYLCASSLETGGTDTQYFGPGTRLTVL.

The rearrangement joins TRBV3-1 (or the pseudogene TRBV3-2) to TRBJ2-7, with 7 bases matching TRBD1. Looked up from germline, CDR1 is LGHDT and CDR2 is YNNKEL (reference sequence). Trimming at V came to 4 bases and at J to 0 bases, leaving 3 bases not matched to a gene. The CDR3 contains 14 residues. The CDR3 sequence: CASSPDRDSYEQYF. The CDR3 DNA reads TGTGCCAGCAGCCCAGACAGGGACTCCTACGAGCAGTACTTC.

V and J are TRBV19 and TRBJ2-4; D uncertain. CDR3 length: 16 residues. V was clipped by 3 bases and J by 4 bases, with 16 bases between them. CDR1 LNHDA and CDR2 SQIVND come from the germline V gene (reference sequence). The CDR3 is CASSIPLTREKNIQYF. CDR3 in DNA: TGTGCCAGTAGTATCCCGCTCACGAGAGAGAAAAACATTCAGTACTTC.

The V and J genes are TRBV6-5 and TRBJ2-5, with a possible D match to TRBD2 (5 bases). There are 14 residues in the CDR3. V lost 2 bases to trimming and J lost 7 bases, with 14 bases between them. Per germline, CDR1 MNHEY and CDR2 SVGAGI. The DNA of the CDR3 is TGTGCCAGCAGTTACGCGGGCCCCGGCGGGACCCAGTACTTC. Protein product: CASSYAGPGGTQYF.

V usage is TRBV7-3 and J usage is TRBJ1-2, with D perhaps matching TRBD1 (6 bases). The germline V and J ends were trimmed by 4 bases and 5 bases, with 11 bases remaining between them. The CDR3 runs 13 residues. Germline CDR1 is SGHTA and CDR2 is FQGTGA. This CDR3 is CASSSQQGYGYTF. The CDR3 DNA is TGTGCCAGCAGCTCCCAACAGGGATATGGCTACACCTTC.

The rearrangement uses TRBV28 and TRBJ1-5; TRBD1 matches 8 bases. Germline loops: CDR1 MDHEN, CDR2 SYDVKM. CDR3 length: 14 amino acids. With V trimmed by 6 bases and J by 3 bases, 4 bases remained unmatched. In DNA, the CDR3 is TGTGCCAGCAGATGGACAGGGCCCAATCAGCCCCAGCATTTT. Its protein product is CASRWTGPNQPQHF.

The J gene is TRBJ2-7, the V gene TRBV28; 15 positions agree with TRBD2. The germline gives CDR1 MDHEN, CDR2 SYDVKM. CDR3 size: 12 residues. With V trimmed by 11 bases and J by 11 bases, 7 bases remained unmatched. The DNA of the CDR3 is TGTGCCGCGGGACTAGCGGGGGGAGAGAAGTACTTC. Residues: CAAGLAGGEKYF.

The V gene is TRBV11-3, the J gene TRBJ2-2; TRBD1 aligns across 9 bases. V was clipped by 0 bases and J by 6 bases; unmatched bases: 8. Germline V gene lookup returns CDR1 SGHNT and CDR2 YENEEA. The CDR3 is 17 residues long. The CDR3 loop reads CASSLETRDRESGELFF. DNA of the CDR3: TGTGCCAGCAGCTTAGAAACACGGGACAGGGAATCCGGGGAGCTGTTTTTT.

The chain couples TRBV3-1 (or the pseudogene TRBV3-2) to TRBJ2-3; TRBD2 agrees at 7 bases. After removal of 1 base from V and 4 bases from J, the junction contained 5 bases not matched to a gene. Germline CDR1 LGHDT, CDR2 YNNKEL (reference sequence). The CDR3 contains 15 residues. The CDR3 is CASSQVGGSADTQYF. In DNA, the CDR3 is TGTGCCAGCAGCCAAGTGGGCGGGAGCGCAGATACGCAGTATTTT.

The CDR3 is CASSERTGRNEQFF. The CDR3 region has the DNA TGCGCCAGCAGTGAACGGACAGGGAGGAATGAGCAGTTCTTC. J is TRBJ2-1 and V is TRBV10-1, with 8 positions matching TRBD1. The V and J ends lost 3 bases and 7 bases, in that order; junction bases with no gene match: 5. The CDR3 runs 14 residues. Germline V CDR1 and CDR2: WNHNN, SYGVQD (reference sequence).

The V and J genes are TRBV9 and TRBJ1-6, with a tentative D call TRBD1 (6 bases). The V gene lost 3 bases and the J gene lost 3 bases, with 10 bases spanning the gap. This CDR3 contains 15 residues. Germline CDR1 and CDR2: SGDLS and YYNGEE. In DNA form, the CDR3 reads TGTGCCAGCAGCGAGGAGACAGGCTATAATTCACCCCTCCACTTT. Amino acid sequence: CASSEETGYNSPLHF.

The chain recombines TRBV5-6 with TRBJ1-5; TRBD1 agrees at 12 bases. CDR3 length: 19 amino acids. J lost 2 bases, V lost 5 bases, and 14 bases had no gene match. Germline CDR1 and CDR2: SGHDT and YYEEEE. CDR3 residues: CASRPWGTGGAFGNQPQHF. CDR3 nucleotide sequence: TGTGCCAGCAGGCCGTGGGGGACAGGGGGCGCGTTCGGCAATCAGCCCCAGCATTTT.

This clone has just one count. The chain joins TRBV6-5 to TRBJ2-7; tentative D call: TRBD2 (6 bases). The CDR3 sequence is 15 residues long. V was shortened by 8 bases and J by 2 bases, with 19 bases between the two germline ends. The germline V gene has CDR1 MNHEY and CDR2 SVGAGI. CDR3 sequence (DNA): TGTGCCAGCCTTGGGACTTCAACTCTTCCCTACGAGCAGTACTTC. This sequence encodes CASLGTSTLPYEQYF.

The chain carries TRBV18 and TRBJ2-1; 9 nucleotides agree with TRBD1. The V segment lost 4 bases and the J segment 7 bases; nucleotides outside the gene matches: 2. Germline V gene lookup returns CDR1 KGHSH and CDR2 LQKENI. The CDR3 totals 13 residues. CDR3 residues: CASSLDRGNEQFF. The CDR3 DNA reads as TGTGCCAGCTCACTCGACAGGGGGAATGAGCAGTTCTTC. Together with reference TRBV18 and TRBJ2-1, the CDR3 gives the full variable domain: NAGVMQNPRHLVRRRGQEARLRCSPMKGHSHVYWYRQLPEEGLKFMVYLQKENIIDESGMPKERFSAEFPKEGPSILRIQQVVRGDSAAYFCASSLDRGNEQFFGPGTRLTVL.

This sequence joins TRBV28 and TRBJ1-2, with D hard to call. CDR1 MDHEN and CDR2 SYDVKM come from the germline V gene. V lost 6 bases to trimming and J lost 3 bases, with 5 bases between them. The CDR3 is made up of 11 amino acids. For the CDR3, the DNA is TGTGCCAGCAGGGCTTACTATGGCTACACCTTC. Translating gives CASRAYYGYTF.

Concerning this clone itself: The junction and the germline gene differ at one end; a read error may be behind it. The chain links TRBV19 to TRBJ1-5, with TRBD1 matching 9 bases. The CDR3 has 13 amino acids. CDR1 LNHDA and CDR2 SQIVND come from the germline V gene (reference sequence). The CDR3, as DNA: TGTGCTAGTAGGGACAGGGCTCGTCAGCCCCAGCATTTT. This translates into CASRDRARQPQHF.

V gene TRBV6-1 combines with J gene TRBJ2-2; TRBD2 is a possible D gene (7 bases). The germline CDR1 and CDR2 sequences are MNHNS and SASEGT. This CDR3 comprises 14 residues. V was trimmed by 2 bases and J by 6 bases, leaving 10 bases between them. The CDR3 bases are TGTGCCAGCAGTGAAACAGGGAGGGCCGGGGAGCTGTTTTTT. Encoded protein: CASSETGRAGELFF.

The chain uses TRBV7-2 and TRBJ1-5, with a tentative D call TRBD1 (6 bases). V lost 0 bases and J lost 4, with 10 bases in between. This CDR3 spans 15 amino acids. Germline V CDR1 and CDR2: SGHTA, FQGNSA. DNA for the CDR3: TGTGCCAGCAGCTTAGCCACAGGGATGAATCAGCCCCAGCATTTT. Protein: CASSLATGMNQPQHF.